A selection of T cell receptor beta chains follows, all from one sample in a study of blood T cell repertoires in COVID-19. The repertoire was sequenced with immunoSEQ multiplex PCR; TCRdb's copy has only in-frame clones and lacks some. The table has roughly 280,000 clones, around 90% seen once. The sample consisted of PBMCs or T cells enriched from blood (not recorded which). The origin of the receptors is a woman aged 45-65 years who had recovered from COVID-19. Both conserved end residues are part of each CDR3. The D gene is left open where the match is weak.

CDR3aa: CASSQGRGFLLEQYF
CDR3nt: TGTGCCAGCAGCCAAGGACGGGGGTTCCTACTCGAGCAGTACTTC
v_gene: TRBV14
j_gene: TRBJ2-7
d_gene: .

CDR3aa: CASSLLPSPGQETQYF
CDR3nt: TGTGCCAGCAGTTTATTACCTAGCCCCGGGCAAGAGACCCAGTACTTC
v_gene: TRBV28
j_gene: TRBJ2-5
d_gene: .

CDR3aa: CASSLGMGSGRSNEQFF
CDR3nt: TGTGCCAGCAGCTTAGGGATGGGAAGCGGGAGGAGCAATGAGCAGTTCTTC
v_gene: TRBV7-6
j_gene: TRBJ2-1
d_gene: TRBD2

CDR3aa: CASAGDPGKAGYHNEQFF
CDR3nt: TGTGCCAGCGCGGGGGACCCTGGGAAGGCGGGATACCACAATGAGCAGTTCTTC
v_gene: TRBV28
j_gene: TRBJ2-1
d_gene: TRBD2

CDR3aa: CASRGTPSYEQYF
CDR3nt: TGTGCCAGCAGGGGGACACCATCCTACGAGCAGTACTTC
v_gene: TRBV28
j_gene: TRBJ2-7
d_gene: .

CDR3aa: CASSETGFSGNTIYF
CDR3nt: TGTGCCAGCAGTGAAACGGGGTTCTCTGGAAACACCATATATTTT
v_gene: TRBV2
j_gene: TRBJ1-3
d_gene: .

CDR3aa: CASSQGSTERETQYF
CDR3nt: TGTGCCAGCAGCCAAGGATCGACGGAGCGGGAGACCCAGTACTTC
v_gene: TRBV4-2
j_gene: TRBJ2-5
d_gene: .

CDR3aa: CAWRKTNAVGTEAFF
CDR3nt: TGTGCCTGGAGAAAAACAAACGCGGTTGGGACTGAAGCTTTCTTT
v_gene: TRBV30
j_gene: TRBJ1-1
d_gene: .

CDR3aa: CASSYKMTSGSYEQYF
CDR3nt: TGTGCCAGCAGCTACAAGATGACTAGCGGGAGCTACGAGCAGTACTTC
v_gene: TRBV6-5
j_gene: TRBJ2-7
d_gene: TRBD2

CDR3aa: CASSLTRDREAFF
CDR3nt: TGTGCCAGCAGCTTAACCCGCGACAGGGAAGCTTTCTTT
v_gene: TRBV7-3
j_gene: TRBJ1-1
d_gene: .

CDR3aa: CASSIGGTTSTDTQYF
CDR3nt: TGTGCCAGTAGTATCGGCGGGACGACTAGCACAGATACGCAGTATTTT
v_gene: TRBV19
j_gene: TRBJ2-3
d_gene: .

CDR3aa: CASTGQGTEAFF
CDR3nt: TGTGCCAGCACGGGACAAGGAACTGAAGCTTTCTTT
v_gene: TRBV2
j_gene: TRBJ1-1
d_gene: .

CDR3aa: CASSIRGDTEAFF
CDR3nt: TGTGCCAGCAGCATCCGGGGGGACACTGAAGCTTTCTTT
v_gene: TRBV7-9
j_gene: TRBJ1-1
d_gene: .

CDR3aa: CASSLDYVSGEWDTEAFF
CDR3nt: TGTGCCAGCAGCTTAGATTACGTATCAGGGGAGTGGGACACTGAAGCTTTCTTT
v_gene: TRBV11-2
j_gene: TRBJ1-1
d_gene: .

CDR3aa: CASSQIDRGQMNEQFF
CDR3nt: TGCGCCAGCAGCCAAATCGACAGGGGCCAGATGAATGAGCAGTTCTTC
v_gene: TRBV4-1
j_gene: TRBJ2-1
d_gene: TRBD1

CDR3aa: CASSLDGISGYTF
CDR3nt: TGCGCCAGCAGCTTGGACGGTATAAGTGGCTACACCTTC
v_gene: TRBV5-1
j_gene: TRBJ1-2
d_gene: .

CDR3aa: CATSRAGDSTDTQYF
CDR3nt: TGTGCCACCAGCAGAGCAGGCGATAGCACAGATACGCAGTATTTT
v_gene: TRBV15
j_gene: TRBJ2-3
d_gene: .

CDR3aa: CASSQGAPNTGELFF
CDR3nt: TGCGCCAGCAGCCAGGGGGCGCCGAACACCGGGGAGCTGTTTTTT
v_gene: TRBV5-1
j_gene: TRBJ2-2
d_gene: TRBD1

CDR3aa: CASSFPGLASDTQYF
CDR3nt: TGTGCCAGCAGCTTCCCGGGACTAGCTTCGGATACGCAGTATTTT
v_gene: TRBV7-9
j_gene: TRBJ2-3
d_gene: TRBD2

CDR3aa: CASSNPAGARNTEAFF
CDR3nt: TGTGCCAGTAGTAATCCGGCAGGGGCCAGGAACACTGAAGCTTTCTTT
v_gene: TRBV19
j_gene: TRBJ1-1
d_gene: .

CDR3aa: CASSLGDTGSGYTF
CDR3nt: TGTGCCAGCAGCTTAGGGGACACCGGCTCAGGCTACACCTTC
v_gene: TRBV7-2
j_gene: TRBJ1-2
d_gene: .

CDR3aa: CSVRGGSGTDTQYF
CDR3nt: TGCAGCGTTCGGGGCGGGAGTGGCACAGATACGCAGTATTTT
v_gene: TRBV29-1
j_gene: TRBJ2-3
d_gene: TRBD2